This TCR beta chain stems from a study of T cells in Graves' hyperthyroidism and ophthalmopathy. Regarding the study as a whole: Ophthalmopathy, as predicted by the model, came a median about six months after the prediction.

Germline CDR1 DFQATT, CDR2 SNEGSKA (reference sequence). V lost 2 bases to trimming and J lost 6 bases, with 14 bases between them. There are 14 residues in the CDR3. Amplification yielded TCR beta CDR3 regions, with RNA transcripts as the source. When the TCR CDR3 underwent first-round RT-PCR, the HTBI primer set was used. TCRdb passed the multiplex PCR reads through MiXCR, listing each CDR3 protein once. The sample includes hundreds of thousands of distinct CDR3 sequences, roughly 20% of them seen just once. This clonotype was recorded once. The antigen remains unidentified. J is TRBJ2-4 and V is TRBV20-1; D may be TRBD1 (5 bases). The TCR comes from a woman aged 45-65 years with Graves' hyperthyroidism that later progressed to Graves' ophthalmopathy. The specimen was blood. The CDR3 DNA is TGCAGTGCTAGACAGGTCCAGGGCCTAAACATTCAGTACTTC. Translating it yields CSARQVQGLNIQYF.